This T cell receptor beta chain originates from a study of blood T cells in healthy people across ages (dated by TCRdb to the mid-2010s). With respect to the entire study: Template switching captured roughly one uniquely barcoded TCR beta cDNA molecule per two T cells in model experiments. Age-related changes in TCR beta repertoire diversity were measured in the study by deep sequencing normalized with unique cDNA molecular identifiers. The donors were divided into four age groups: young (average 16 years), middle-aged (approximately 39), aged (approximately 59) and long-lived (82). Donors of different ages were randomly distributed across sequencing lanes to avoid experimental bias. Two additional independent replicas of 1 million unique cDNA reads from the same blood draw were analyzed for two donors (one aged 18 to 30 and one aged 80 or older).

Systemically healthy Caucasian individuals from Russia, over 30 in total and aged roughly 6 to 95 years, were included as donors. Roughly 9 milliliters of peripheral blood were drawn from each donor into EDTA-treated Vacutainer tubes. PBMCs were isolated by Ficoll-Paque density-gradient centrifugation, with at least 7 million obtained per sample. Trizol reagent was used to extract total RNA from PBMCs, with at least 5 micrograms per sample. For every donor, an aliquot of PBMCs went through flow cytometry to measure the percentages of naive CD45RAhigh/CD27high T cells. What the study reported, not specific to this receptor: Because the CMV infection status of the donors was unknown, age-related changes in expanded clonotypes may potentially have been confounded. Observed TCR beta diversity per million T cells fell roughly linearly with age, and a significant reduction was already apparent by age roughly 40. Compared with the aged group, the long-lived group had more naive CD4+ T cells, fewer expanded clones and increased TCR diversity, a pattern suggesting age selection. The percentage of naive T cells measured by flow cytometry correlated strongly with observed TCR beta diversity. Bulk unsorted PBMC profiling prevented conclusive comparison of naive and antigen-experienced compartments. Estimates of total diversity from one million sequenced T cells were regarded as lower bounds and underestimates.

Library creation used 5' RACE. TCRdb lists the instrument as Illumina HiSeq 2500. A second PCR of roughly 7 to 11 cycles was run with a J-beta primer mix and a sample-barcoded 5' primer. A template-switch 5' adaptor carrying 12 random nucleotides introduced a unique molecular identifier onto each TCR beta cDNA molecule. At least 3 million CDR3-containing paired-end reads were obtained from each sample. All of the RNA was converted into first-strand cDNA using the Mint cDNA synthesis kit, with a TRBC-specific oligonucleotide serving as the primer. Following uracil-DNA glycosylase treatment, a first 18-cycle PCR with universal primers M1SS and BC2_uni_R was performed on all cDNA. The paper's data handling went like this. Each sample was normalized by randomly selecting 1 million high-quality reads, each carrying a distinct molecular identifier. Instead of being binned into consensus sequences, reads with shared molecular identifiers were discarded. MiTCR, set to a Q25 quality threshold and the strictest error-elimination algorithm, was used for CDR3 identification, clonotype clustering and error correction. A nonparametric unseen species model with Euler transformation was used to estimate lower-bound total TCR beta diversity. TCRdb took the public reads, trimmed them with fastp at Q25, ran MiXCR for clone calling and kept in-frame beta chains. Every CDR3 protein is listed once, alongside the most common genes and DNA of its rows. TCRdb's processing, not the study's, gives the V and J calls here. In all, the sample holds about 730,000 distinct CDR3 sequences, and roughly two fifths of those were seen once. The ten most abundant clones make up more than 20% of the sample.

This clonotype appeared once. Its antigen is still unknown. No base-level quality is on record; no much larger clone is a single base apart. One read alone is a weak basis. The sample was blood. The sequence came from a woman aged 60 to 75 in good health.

The CDR3 here reads CSAGQDSNQPQHF. The nucleotide sequence is TGCAGTGCTGGACAAGATAGCAATCAGCCCCAGCATTTT. The chain couples TRBV20-1 to TRBJ1-5; 5 matching bases give a weak D call of TRBD1. The CDR3 covers 13 residues, taking in both the cysteine and the phenylalanine. The retained sequence is limited to the CDR3, 39 bases, with the frame set at the first base. Trimming costs V 5 bases and J 0 bases, and their ends lie 8 bases apart. Sequences DFQATT (CDR1) and SNEGSKA (CDR2) are obtained from the germline V gene (reference sequence).